The clone carrying this T cell receptor beta chain was seen more than once but under ten times. What it recognizes is unknown. This sample was included in a study of identical twins. Study findings and constraints: Among out-of-frame alpha sequences shared by twins, low generation probability occurred in excess. Analyses based on zero insertions could be partly confounded by invariant MAIT and iNKT cells.

Germline V gene data show CDR1 as KGHSH and CDR2 as LQKENI. V gave up 0 bases and J gave up 5 bases, with 10 bases separating them. This CDR3 is built from 14 residues. Each CDR3 protein gets one entry after TCRdb re-called the 5' RACE reads with MiXCR. The table records 520,000 or so distinct CDR3 sequences, 20% to 25% of them present only once. The sample also formed part of further work on T cells expressing NK-cell markers.

The sample was CD4+ T cells sorted from blood. This chain connects TRBV18 to TRBJ2-5; TRBD2 is a possible D gene (6 bases). The sequence came from a woman aged 18-29 years in good health. The CDR3 DNA is TGTGCCAGCTCACCACCGCCGGGGAGGGAGACCCAGTACTTC. Its translation is CASSPPPGRETQYF.